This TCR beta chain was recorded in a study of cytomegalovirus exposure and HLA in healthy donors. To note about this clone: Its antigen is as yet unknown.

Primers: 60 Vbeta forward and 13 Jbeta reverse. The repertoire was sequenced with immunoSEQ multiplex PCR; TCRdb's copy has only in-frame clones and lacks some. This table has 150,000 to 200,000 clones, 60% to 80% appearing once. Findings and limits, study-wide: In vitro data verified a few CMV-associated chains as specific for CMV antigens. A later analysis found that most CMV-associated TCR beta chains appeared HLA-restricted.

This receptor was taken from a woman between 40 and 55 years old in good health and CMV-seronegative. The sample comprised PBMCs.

CDR3 region: CASSTQPGQGAGSYGYTF. The CDR3 DNA reads as TGTGCCAGCAGCACCCAGCCGGGACAGGGGGCCGGTAGCTATGGCTACACCTTC. The chain uses TRBV7-9 and TRBJ1-2, with 12 bases matching TRBD1. V shed 5 bases, J shed 4 bases, and the junction held 14 bases outside the gene matches. The germline V gene encodes CDR1 SEHNR and CDR2 FQNEAQ (reference sequence). The CDR3 is 18 amino acids.